These 10 T cell receptor beta chains originate from one sample sequenced in a study of response to subunit inactivated influenza vaccine. MiXCR was run by TCRdb on the RT-PCR reads, yielding one entry per CDR3 protein. The sample shows over 150,000 distinct CDR3 sequences, around 10% of them seen only once. The sequencing here drew on CD8+ T cells sorted from PBMCs, taken around 25 months after vaccination. These receptors came from a man between 50 and 75 years old who received an inactivated influenza vaccine.

This clonotype has more than one count but fewer than ten. The V and J genes are TRBV12-3 or TRBV12-4 and TRBJ2-1; perhaps D is TRBD1 or TRBD2 (5 bases each). Between the trimmed V and J ends, which lost 6 bases and 7 bases, there was a span of 10 bases. CDR3 size: 12 residues. The CDR3 region is CASRAWGNEQFF. The CDR3 coding sequence is TGTGCCAGCAGAGCATGGGGGAATGAGCAGTTCTTC.

This clonotype was recorded many times. The chain is built from TRBV29-1 and TRBJ2-1, with 9 bases identical to TRBD2. The trim removed 0 bases at V and 2 bases at J, leaving 2 bases unmatched. The CDR3 loop spans 15 amino acids. The germline CDR1 and CDR2 sequences are SQVTM and ANQGSEA. CDR3 region: CSVEDRGRAYNEQFF. CDR3 sequence (DNA): TGCAGCGTTGAAGATCGCGGGAGGGCCTACAATGAGCAGTTCTTC.

The table lists this clonotype with many counts. The chain employs TRBV7-6 and TRBJ1-3; the D gene is possibly TRBD1 (5 bases). Germline values: CDR1 SGHVS, CDR2 FNYEAQ. CDR3 length: 16 residues. V dropped 0 bases and J dropped 2 bases, with 11 bases sitting between them. This chain's CDR3 is CASSLAPGGAGNTIYF. Here the CDR3 DNA reads TGTGCCAGCAGCTTAGCGCCGGGAGGGGCTGGAAACACCATATATTTT.

The table lists this clonotype with a few counts. The chain links TRBV5-6 to TRBJ2-7; no definite D call. Trimming removed 3 bases from V and 0 bases from J, with 16 bases in between. The V gene's germline CDR1 is SGHDT and CDR2 YYEEEE. The CDR3 runs 16 residues. The CDR3 DNA is TGTGCCAGCAGCTCCCGCTTTGGGGTCTTCTCCTACGAGCAGTACTTC. Translation: CASSSRFGVFSYEQYF.

This clonotype has only a few counts. This chain links TRBV4-2 with TRBJ2-7; TRBD1 is a possible D gene (6 bases). Germline V gene sequence: CDR1 LGHNA, CDR2 YNFKEQ. V lost 4 bases to trimming and J lost 1 base, with 17 bases between them. The length of the CDR3 is 16 residues. The CDR3 is CASSPVTGKGSYEQYF. The DNA for the CDR3 is TGTGCCAGCAGCCCGGTGACAGGAAAGGGATCCTACGAGCAGTACTTC.

This clonotype was recorded a few times. V gene TRBV14 combines with J gene TRBJ2-7; unclear D gene. The V gene's germline CDR1 is SGHDN and CDR2 FVKESK. V lost 0 bases and J 4 bases, leaving 7 bases between the germline ends. This CDR3 region has 13 residues. The CDR3 bases are TGTGCCAGCAGCCAAGAAATGGGTTACGAGCAGTACTTC. It encodes CASSQEMGYEQYF.

This clonotype has a handful of counts. This sequence joins TRBV7-9 and TRBJ2-7, with D uncertain. The CDR3 consists of 13 residues. Germline CDR1 and CDR2: SEHNR and FQNEAQ (reference sequence). The V and J ends lost 4 bases and 5 bases respectively, with 12 bases between them. CDR3 bases: TGTGCCAGCAGCTCCCCCCTAGAACACGAGCAGTACTTC. It is translated as CASSSPLEHEQYF.

This clonotype was counted ten times or more. The chain links TRBV10-3 to TRBJ2-5; D is ambiguous. CDR1 is ENHRY, CDR2 SYGVKD, per germline. This CDR3 region has 14 residues. V was cut by 0 bases and J by 10 bases, with 15 bases left in between. For the CDR3, the DNA is TGTGCCATCAGTGAGTCGTTTTGGGCAAAAGTCCAGTACTTC. Amino acid sequence: CAISESFWAKVQYF.

This clonotype has a handful of counts. The rearrangement uses TRBV29-1 and TRBJ1-1; D not certain. Trimming stripped 5 bases from V and 1 base from J, with 8 bases between. Germline CDR1 SQVTM, CDR2 ANQGSEA. CDR3 length equals 12 residues. The CDR3 region is CSVIAENTEAFF. CDR3 bases: TGCAGCGTTATCGCCGAGAACACTGAAGCTTTCTTT.

This clonotype was counted a few times. V and J are TRBV6-1 and TRBJ2-2; D may be TRBD1 (6 bases). V dropped 6 bases and J dropped 7 bases, with 18 bases sitting between them. Germline assignment: CDR1 MNHNS and CDR2 SASEGT. The CDR3 has 15 amino acids. The CDR3 DNA sequence: TGTGCCAGCAGCCCGACTACAGGGATAAACGGGGAGCTGTTTTTT. This gives the protein CASSPTTGINGELFF.